This T cell receptor beta chain was sequenced for a study of T cell responses to AZD1222 COVID-19 vaccine. Broader study findings: Mostly white British, mostly female donors; authors suggested clonal diversity may be underestimated. Spike-spanning, vaccine-associated CD4 TCRs were dominant at 160-218 and 743-854.

This CDR3 is 15 amino acids long. Trimming removed 0 bases from V and 8 bases from J, with 13 bases in between. CDR1 and CDR2 (germline): LNHNV, YYDKDF (reference sequence). Clones were read by immunoSEQ multiplex PCR, and TCRdb kept only the in-frame ones, dropping some. This sample yields about 72,000 clones, of which roughly nine tenths are seen a single time; about 28% belongs to the top ten. A note on this clone: Its antigen remains unknown.

The sequenced sample was peripheral blood, obtained 28 days after the second AZD1222 dose. The V and J genes are TRBV15 and TRBJ1-4; the D gene is possibly TRBD1 (5 bases). The receptor's source is an adult who received the AZD1222 COVID-19 vaccine. Here the CDR3 reads CATSRDGGPGEKLFF. In DNA form, the CDR3 reads TGTGCCACCAGCAGAGACGGGGGTCCTGGGGAAAAACTGTTTTTT.